A selection of T cell receptor beta chains follows, all from one sample in a study of cytomegalovirus exposure and HLA in healthy donors. Measured with immunoSEQ multiplex PCR; TCRdb has only the in-frame clones, and not every one. The data hold 130,000 or so clones, with 84% observed a single time. The specimen sequenced was PBMCs. Every receptor here comes from a young woman in good health and CMV-seropositive. Both conserved end residues are part of each CDR3. A D gene is named only where the DNA matches it firmly. Size is stated for part of the rows, as once, few or many counts, or as a class when the clone is expanded.

cdr3_aa	cdr3_nt	clone_size	v_call	j_call	d_call
CAISPTGDQNYGYTF	TGTGCCATCAGTCCGACAGGGGACCAGAACTATGGCTACACCTTC	once	TRBV10-3	TRBJ1-2	TRBD1
CASNDRARANVLTF	TGTGCCAGCAACGACAGGGCCAGGGCCAACGTCCTGACTTTC	NA	TRBV6-1	TRBJ2-6	TRBD1
CASSLGWQGIMAETQYF	TGTGCCAGCAGCTTAGGGTGGCAGGGGATCATGGCAGAGACCCAGTACTTC	NA	TRBV7-9	TRBJ2-5	NA
CASRTGRDNSPLHF	TGTGCCAGTAGGACTGGGAGGGACAATTCACCCCTCCACTTT	NA	TRBV19	TRBJ1-6	NA
CSVELERAYNEQFF	TGCAGCGTTGAATTGGAACGGGCCTACAATGAGCAGTTCTTC	NA	TRBV29-1	TRBJ2-1	NA
CASRQDPNYGYTF	TGTGCCAGCAGACAGGACCCTAACTATGGCTACACCTTC	NA	TRBV2	TRBJ1-2	NA
CASSSGGRMGEQFF	TGTGCCAGCAGTTCCGGGGGGAGGATGGGTGAGCAGTTCTTC	NA	TRBV27	TRBJ2-1	TRBD2
CASSQVPTSGGEDEQFF	TGTGCCAGCAGCCAAGTACCAACTAGCGGGGGGGAGGACGAGCAGTTCTTC	NA	TRBV4-2	TRBJ2-1	TRBD2
CASRFRGRETQYF	TGTGCCAGCAGGTTTCGGGGGAGAGAGACCCAGTACTTC	few	TRBV7-9	TRBJ2-5	NA
CASSYIARQNTEAFF	TGTGCCAGCAGTTACATTGCGAGACAGAACACTGAAGCTTTCTTT	NA	TRBV6-6	TRBJ1-1	NA
CASTLGGDTGELFF	TGTGCCAGCACCTTGGGGGGAGACACCGGGGAGCTGTTTTTT	few	TRBV27	TRBJ2-2	NA
CASSLGLAGGRQETQYF	TGTGCCAGCAGCTTGGGACTAGCGGGGGGACGCCAAGAGACCCAGTACTTC	NA	TRBV5-8	TRBJ2-5	TRBD2
CSVEMGAANTGELFF	TGCAGCGTTGAAATGGGGGCGGCGAACACCGGGGAGCTGTTTTTT	NA	TRBV29-1	TRBJ2-2	NA
CASGLDRETDNEQFF	TGCGCCAGCGGCCTGGACAGGGAAACGGACAATGAGCAGTTCTTC	NA	TRBV23-1	TRBJ2-1	TRBD1
CASSQTGSGETQYF	TGTGCCAGCAGTCAAACAGGGTCAGGAGAGACCCAGTACTTC	once	TRBV7-9	TRBJ2-5	NA
CASSQDGGREQYF	TGCGCCAGCAGCCAAGATGGAGGGCGCGAGCAGTACTTC	NA	TRBV4-1	TRBJ2-7	NA
CASSLISGGETQYF	TGTGCCAGCAGCTTAATTAGCGGAGGAGAGACCCAGTACTTC	few	TRBV7-9	TRBJ2-5	NA
CSVYEDGYTF	TGCAGCGTCTATGAGGATGGCTACACCTTC	NA	TRBV29-1	TRBJ1-2	NA
CASFRLAGDTQYF	TGTGCCAGCTTTAGACTAGCGGGAGATACGCAGTATTTT	NA	TRBV14	TRBJ2-3	TRBD2
CASSPPRGGAVNEQFF	TGTGCCAGCTCACCGCCCCGCGGGGGGGCAGTCAATGAGCAGTTCTTC	once	TRBV18	TRBJ2-1	TRBD2
CATRADRGGTEAFF	TGTGCCACCCGCGCTGACAGGGGAGGGACTGAAGCTTTCTTT	NA	TRBV21-1	TRBJ1-1	NA
CASSLFRVSGGYGQYF	TGTGCCAGCAGCTTGTTTCGAGTTTCGGGGGGGTACGGTCAGTATTTT	NA	TRBV5-4	TRBJ2-3	TRBD2
CASGGGGTGNTEAFF	TGTGCCAGCGGTGGGGGGGGGACAGGGAACACTGAAGCTTTCTTT	few	TRBV6-5	TRBJ1-1	TRBD1
CASSTDGLNEKLFF	TGTGCCAGCAGTACAGACGGCCTTAATGAAAAACTGTTTTTT	NA	TRBV27	TRBJ1-4	NA
CASSGTGGSAGELFF	TGTGCCAGCAGTGGGACAGGGGGCAGTGCCGGGGAGCTGTTTTTT	NA	TRBV2	TRBJ2-2	TRBD1
CASSIQAGSYNEQFF	TGTGCCAGCAGTATCCAGGCAGGCTCCTACAATGAGCAGTTCTTC	NA	TRBV6-1	TRBJ2-1	NA
CASSFRDRDTGELFF	TGTGCCAGCAGCTTCCGGGACAGGGACACCGGGGAGCTGTTTTTT	once	TRBV11-1	TRBJ2-2	TRBD1
CASSQVPLAGAGVTDTQYF	TGTGCCAGCAGCCAAGTCCCGTTGGCGGGGGCGGGGGTCACAGATACGCAGTATTTT	NA	TRBV4-2	TRBJ2-3	NA
CAWQGAPTNEKLFF	TGTGCCTGGCAGGGGGCGCCAACTAATGAAAAACTGTTTTTT	NA	TRBV30	TRBJ1-4	TRBD1
CASSPPQGRETQYF	TGTGCCAGCTCACCACCGCAGGGGCGGGAGACCCAGTACTTC	NA	TRBV18	TRBJ2-5	NA
CASSLRGFYTF	TGTGCCAGCAGTCTCAGGGGTTTCTACACCTTC	NA	TRBV2	TRBJ1-2	NA
CAWEDSFQEQYF	TGTGCCTGGGAGGACAGTTTTCAGGAGCAGTACTTC	NA	TRBV30	TRBJ2-7	NA
CASTDSYNEQFF	TGTGCCAGCACGGACAGCTACAATGAGCAGTTCTTC	NA	TRBV28	TRBJ2-1	NA
CAISRGQGQLDEQYF	TGTGCCATCAGTAGGGGACAGGGGCAATTAGACGAGCAGTACTTC	few	TRBV10-3	TRBJ2-7	TRBD1
CSVETGTGRGAGEAFF	TGCAGCGTTGAGACCGGGACAGGGCGGGGGGCTGGTGAAGCTTTCTTT	NA	TRBV29-1	TRBJ1-1	TRBD1
CASSSIPAGGQETQYF	TGCGCCAGCAGCTCCATTCCAGCGGGGGGGCAAGAGACCCAGTACTTC	NA	TRBV5-1	TRBJ2-5	TRBD2
CASSVEESSTDTQYF	TGTGCCAGCAGCGTGGAGGAGTCAAGCACAGATACGCAGTATTTT	NA	TRBV9	TRBJ2-3	NA
CASSIQRGDSYEQYF	TGCGCCAGCAGTATCCAGCGGGGGGACTCCTACGAGCAGTACTTC	NA	TRBV4-1	TRBJ2-7	TRBD2
CASSEIGGASDTQYF	TGTGCCAGCAGTGAGATCGGGGGGGCCTCAGATACGCAGTATTTT	NA	TRBV6-1	TRBJ2-3	TRBD2
CASIPGQGAGGELFF	TGTGCCAGCATCCCGGGACAGGGGGCCGGCGGGGAGCTGTTTTTT	NA	TRBV27	TRBJ2-2	TRBD1
CASSRLQRGGGNIQYF	TGTGCCAGTAGTCGCCTTCAGCGGGGGGGCGGGAACATTCAGTACTTC	few	TRBV19	TRBJ2-4	TRBD2
CASSVGNQPQHF	TGTGCCAGTTCGGTTGGCAATCAGCCCCAGCATTTT	once	TRBV19	TRBJ1-5	NA
CASSPGLIGGYEQYF	TGCGCCAGCAGCCCGGGGCTAATCGGGGGCTACGAGCAGTACTTC	NA	TRBV4-1	TRBJ2-7	NA
CASSMSGDYGYTF	TGTGCCAGTAGTATGTCGGGGGACTATGGCTACACCTTC	NA	TRBV19	TRBJ1-2	NA
CASSPNAGQPQHF	TGTGCCAGCTCACCCAATGCAGGGCAGCCCCAGCATTTT	NA	TRBV18	TRBJ1-5	NA
CSVLRDRGAGYTF	TGCAGCGTTCTAAGGGACAGGGGGGCTGGCTACACCTTC	NA	TRBV29-1	TRBJ1-2	TRBD1
CASSLLRVELREQFF	TGTGCCAGCAGCTTGCTAAGAGTGGAGCTTAGGGAGCAGTTCTTC	NA	TRBV7-2	TRBJ2-1	NA
CASSGGGSTETQYF	TGTGCCAGCAGCGGCGGGGGATCTACGGAGACCCAGTACTTC	NA	TRBV9	TRBJ2-5	TRBD2
CASSVQNTDTQYF	TGTGCCAGCAGCGTTCAAAACACAGATACGCAGTATTTT	NA	TRBV9	TRBJ2-3	NA
CASSESGWSNQPQHF	TGTGCCAGCAGTGAATCGGGGTGGAGCAATCAGCCCCAGCATTTT	few	TRBV6-1	TRBJ1-5	NA
CASSVGGEETQYF	TGTGCCAGCAGTGTCGGGGGGGAAGAGACCCAGTACTTC	NA	TRBV6-1	TRBJ2-5	TRBD2
CASSPTSGGVNEQFF	TGTGCCAGCAGCCCGACTAGCGGGGGGGTTAATGAGCAGTTCTTC	NA	TRBV7-6	TRBJ2-1	TRBD2
CASEVRTGQKKLFF	TGTGCCAGCGAGGTGAGGACAGGTCAAAAGAAACTGTTTTTT	NA	TRBV2	TRBJ1-4	TRBD1
CAWSVEETQYF	TGTGCCTGGAGTGTCGAAGAGACCCAGTACTTC	once	TRBV30	TRBJ2-5	NA